The present T cell receptor (beta chain) was sequenced within a study of cytomegalovirus exposure and HLA in healthy donors (TCRdb year 2017). General notes on the study: An earlier analysis of roughly 610 of the donors reported roughly 300 Gb of sequence data and around 100 million unique TCR beta sequences obtained from about 200 million T cells. A later analysis re-analyzed previously published TCR beta repertoires from approximately 700 donors and added high-resolution HLA genotyping to study TCR occurrence patterns. To predict cytomegalovirus infection status, the study brought together high-throughput TCR immunosequencing, statistical association of individual TCRs with disease status, and machine learning. Roughly five DR-DQ haplotypes were handled as single units for association and clustering, since linkage in the cohort was strong. Both class I and class II loci were covered by HLA typing, at four-digit resolution. An earlier analysis of nearly 600 of the donors applied high-throughput TCR beta sequencing to assess whether each TCR beta V gene segment acted as functional or pseudogenic. Rather than drawing on any new phenotypic data, the later analysis identified candidate immune exposures from TCR beta sequences and the way those sequences occurred across donors. The study profiled the T cell repertoires of 666 subjects by immunosequencing and related them to cytomegalovirus serostatus. Besides the first cohort of around 700 subjects, a separate validation cohort made up of 90 to 150 different subjects was used. On average, around 200,000 unique TCR beta nucleotide sequences were sequenced per donor among about 400 genotyped donors of the cohort, with approximately 18% of those sequences being non-productive. The genetic ancestry cluster associated with self-reported Caucasian donors included about 81% of the roughly 400 genotyped donors. The study was designed to test whether signatures of past pathogen exposure could be identified by cataloging public T cell receptors. In a later genetic analysis, genome-wide SNP genotypes for about 65% of the roughly 670 donors were used, and that subset was treated as a discovery cohort. Every discovery cohort repertoire had been produced on one sequencing platform. Typing coverage varied by locus: about 629-630 donors for A, B, C, DRB1 and DQB1; more than 500 for DQA1; approximately 610 for DPA1; more than 450 for DPB1. About 320 gigabases of sequencing data and around 87 million unique TCR sequences were included in an early release covering around 600 HLA-typed donors. Donor age, sex, ethnicity and CMV serostatus were compiled alongside the repertoire data.

The cohort consisted of approximately 690 healthy bone marrow donors. At the time of sampling, all cohort members were nominally healthy, though unrecorded immune exposures were likely present. The donor tested CMV seropositive and was one of the 289 seropositive cohort members. A peripheral blood sample was collected from each donor, and TCR beta sequencing was performed on peripheral blood mononuclear cells. The Qiagen DNeasy Blood Extraction Kit was used to extract genomic DNA from the blood cell samples. With regard to this clone: Its recognized antigen is unknown. Base qualities are not at hand, and no much larger clone is one base apart.

The receptor library was made with the immunoSEQ multiplex PCR assay. A mixture of 60 forward primers for TCR Vbeta segments and 13 reverse primers for TCR Jbeta segments was used in the multiplex PCR. The CDR3 region of rearranged TCR beta genes was amplified from genomic DNA by a multiplex PCR assay. The Illumina HiSeq System was used to sequence the amplified TCR beta libraries as 87-base-pair reads. In the authors' own workflow: In a later analysis, some 80 million unique TCR beta chains were counted across the approximately 670 repertoires, and approximately 11 million of these chains were shared by at least two donors. Raw reads were error-corrected and collapsed into unique sequences by a nearest-neighbor algorithm in which closely related sequences were merged to remove PCR and sequencing errors. To assign V, D and J gene segments, CDR3 sequences were aligned to IMGT reference sequences. For a sequence to be retained, a match of at least six nucleotides was required to both a V gene segment and a J gene segment. Rearrangements were called productive when the CDR3 lacked stop codons and stayed in frame with V and J; all others were non-productive. CDR3 was defined by IMGT convention, running from the second conserved V-encoded cysteine to the conserved J-encoded phenylalanine. In an earlier analysis of around 540 of the donors, sequences lacking an unambiguous match to a single V gene segment were excluded. In an earlier analysis of 587 of the donors, V segments were called functional above 56.7% productive rearrangements and were called segregating when the between-donor standard deviation exceeded 5%. A statistical classification framework was built to diagnose cytomegalovirus status from the catalog of TCR beta chain sequences. In a later analysis, TCR nucleotide sequences were compared against IMGT/GENE-DB human TR gene sequences so that V and J genes could be assigned. In a later analysis, CDR3 sequences and most-parsimonious VDJ recombination scenarios were assigned using the TCRdist pipeline. In a later analysis, each TCR beta chain was defined by its CDR3 amino acid sequence together with its V-gene family, and reads lacking a unique V-gene family were excluded. As a way to deal with suspected cross-contamination and a sequencing artifact, a later analysis dropped 450 to 600 nucleotide sequences that were highly shared and had low generation probability. In a later analysis, a clonal expansion index for each public chain was calculated from normalized within-repertoire ranks of inferred template counts. In a later analysis, generation probabilities were computed using a VDJ recombination model fitted to out-of-frame rearrangements, and the results were checked against IGoR. A later analysis scored TCR-TCR, TCR-HLA and TCR-CMV co-occurrence with hypergeometric tests, applying a repertoire-size bias correction to TCR pairs. False discovery rates were estimated in a later analysis by permuting HLA or CMV assignments 20 times. In a later analysis, co-occurring TCRs were grouped using DBSCAN, and TCRdist sequence similarity was added for clustering within HLA-allele-positive subsets. Co-occurrence clustering excluded repertoires with fewer than 30,000 or more than 120,000 public chains, plus five with anomalous nucleotide sharing. The immuneACCESS repertoire file appears here via TCRdb, limited to in-frame rearrangements. These files lack a portion of the clones; in checked studies, under half of the deficit traces to unresolved V genes, and the cause of the others is not known. That table furnishes V, J and clone size, whereas the DNA furnished D and trimming. Here the sample has almost 200,000 clones; around 80% occur a single time. The biggest ten clones account for nearly 4.5% of the sample.

The research as a whole found: Across donors, most TCR sequences were observed very rarely, whereas some public TCRs were present in many individuals. Cytomegalovirus status was reported to be diagnosed by the classifier with high specificity and sensitivity in both the original and validation cohorts. In a later analysis, HLA-associated TCR beta chains were found to be more clonally expanded and to have lower generation probabilities than equally common non-associated chains. In a later genetic analysis, a missense DCLRE1C variant was associated with V-gene and J-gene trimming of TCR beta chains, and the association was replicated in an independent cohort. A further reported finding was that TCR beta sequences accurately predicted the HLA-A and HLA-B alleles for most subjects in the first cohort. In this cohort, only TCR beta chains were sequenced, and detectable features were limited by the absence of alpha or paired-chain data. In vitro tests confirmed that three of the cytomegalovirus-associated TCR beta chains recognize cytomegalovirus antigens. Because some donors lacked HLA typing at each locus, the association tests relied only on the typed subset. When HLA alleles, especially DR and DQ, strongly co-occurred, attributing TCR associations to individual alleles was difficult. According to the authors, the approach could potentially be generalized to other disease states and immunological phenotypes. According to a later analysis, most CMV-associated TCR beta chains appeared to be HLA-restricted, and the HLA associations seemed to be driven largely by CMV exposure. A later analysis associated 15,000 or so TCR beta sequences with specific HLA alleles at a false discovery rate of 0.05. A total of 150 or so TCR beta chains were listed by the study as associated with cytomegalovirus. Immune exposure information for the cohort was limited to CMV serostatus. Roughly uniform sequencing depth across donors was assumed in presence/absence analyses, although this assumption may not hold. Because counts were too low, some 16 rarely observed V segments, including chromosome 9 orphons, were excluded from the earlier analysis of around 590 of the donors. In a later analysis, TCR association rates were found to vary across HLA loci, with the most associated TCRs seen for DRB1 alleles and the fewest for HLA-C alleles. In an earlier analysis of around 500 of the donors, most TCR beta V segments appeared in productive rearrangements about 87% or about 30% of the time, broadly matching IMGT annotations. A later analysis reported that several top co-occurrence clusters appeared linked to parvovirus B19, influenza, CMV and Epstein-Barr virus. A cluster of highly shared sequence variants was judged likely to represent a technical artifact of the sequencing pipeline. In a later genetic analysis, fewer N-insertions in productive TCRs were reported among donors in an Asian-associated ancestry cluster than the 666-donor mean. Linkage disequilibrium might explain the correlated functional status among segregating V segments, but an unknown experimental factor could not be ruled out.

Sequenced: PBMCs. The clonotype was recovered from a woman under 40 in good health and CMV-seropositive.

The DNA sequence follows: TGTGCCAGCAGTTTCTCCGGGACAGTACCCTACGAGCAGTACTTC. The encoded protein is CASSFSGTVPYEQYF. Rearrangement joined TRBV27 to TRBJ2-7; TRBD1 aligns with 7 central bases. The CDR3 runs 15 amino acids, cysteine and phenylalanine included. Just the 45-base CDR3 DNA is kept, in frame starting at base 1. Per the germline V gene (reference sequence), MNHEY is the CDR1 and SMNVEV is the CDR2. After removal of 3 bases from V and 2 bases from J, the junction retains 7 bases not matched to a gene.